This TCR beta chain was captured in a study of shared clonotypes between healthy human individuals. As for this clone: What it binds is not known.

Study-level findings and limits: Researchers found naive subsets generally carried larger estimated richness than memory subsets.

From CD4+ cells came CD45RA+ naive and CD45RA-negative memory subsets. The data were produced by immunoSEQ multiplex PCR, yet TCRdb's version contains in-frame clones alone and is incomplete. In the table there are over 850,000 clones, about 84% of which are singletons. The sample consisted of memory CD4+ T cells from PBMCs. Stated subset: CD45RA-negative fraction. The sequence was obtained from a man aged 18 to 29 in good health. Some clones in this sample may be carry-over from other donors' samples.

Written as DNA, the CDR3 is TGTGCCAGCAGCAAATTAAGGACCGGGGGCAATGAGCAGTTCTTC. It is translated as CASSKLRTGGNEQFF. The rearrangement joins TRBV11-2 to TRBJ2-1; D might be TRBD2 (6 bases). The CDR3 runs 15 residues. V lost 5 bases to trimming and J lost 6 bases, with 17 bases between them. Germline assignment: CDR1 SGHAT and CDR2 FQNNGV.